Described below is a single T cell receptor beta chain sequence and its context. Antigen unknown. The repertoire was sequenced with immunoSEQ multiplex PCR; TCRdb's copy has only in-frame clones and lacks some. The repertoire holds about 480,000 clones, with 87% as singletons. CDR1 MNHEY and CDR2 SVGEGT come from the germline V gene. The length of the CDR3 is 17 residues. Trimming cost V 4 bases and J 1 base; bases outside gene matches: 13. This sample was included in a study of Ad26.COV2.S vaccination and SARS-CoV-2 variants. Whole-study results and caveats: Non-spike TCR breadth did not differ much between vaccine and placebo recipients.

Documented treatment: around 19 received Ad26.COV2.S at low or high dose, single or two shots; several received placebo; per-sample allocation not given. The investigators took samples on day 63 after the first vaccine or placebo injection. The receptor was isolated from a person aged 18-60 years who received the Ad26.COV2.S COVID-19 vaccine or a placebo. Sequencing used peripheral blood, obtained in a trial of Ad26.COV2.S vaccine versus placebo. J is TRBJ2-7 and V is TRBV6-2 or TRBV6-3; 7 bases align to TRBD2. The CDR3 is CASSSPRQRGKSYEQYF. CDR3 nucleotides: TGTGCCAGCAGTTCCCCGAGGCAGCGGGGAAAATCCTACGAGCAGTACTTC.